A selection of T cell receptor beta chains follows, all from one sample in a study of tumor and adjacent non-tumor tissue in lung cancer. TCRdb re-called the multiplex PCR reads through MiXCR, storing one row per CDR3 protein. The sample consists of more than 85,000 distinct CDR3 sequences, around 59% of them appearing once. Sequenced input: lung tumor tissue. These receptor sequences come from an older man with non-small cell lung cancer. Each CDR3 is given with its conserved first and last residue. The order of the fields is D gene, clone size, V gene, J gene, CDR3 protein, CDR3 DNA. A D gene is named only where the DNA matches it firmly. The size entry is marked missing in some rows and otherwise reads once, few, many or a size class.

d_gene: -; abundance: -; v_gene: TRBV20-1; j_gene: TRBJ1-5; CDR3aa: CSARDSRNQPPHF; CDR3nt: TGCAGTGCTAGAGATTCCAGGAATCAGCCCCCGCATTTT
d_gene: -; abundance: -; v_gene: TRBV11-2; j_gene: TRBJ2-2; CDR3aa: CVSGPAGTVNTGELLF; CDR3nt: TGTGTCAGCGGACCCGCCGGGACGGTGAACACCGGGGAGCTGCTTTTT
d_gene: -; abundance: -; v_gene: TRBV20-1; j_gene: TRBJ2-1; CDR3aa: CSARKSSYNEQFF; CDR3nt: TGCAGTGCTAGGAAGAGCTCCTACAATGAGCAGTTCTTC
d_gene: -; abundance: -; v_gene: TRBV6-5; j_gene: TRBJ1-1; CDR3aa: CASNYGDGRGEAFF; CDR3nt: TGTGCCAGCAATTACGGCGACGGGAGGGGCGAAGCTTTCTTT
d_gene: -; abundance: -; v_gene: TRBV12-3/TRBV12-4; j_gene: TRBJ2-2; CDR3aa: CASSFHSSRAGELFF; CDR3nt: TGTGCCAGCAGTTTTCATTCTAGCCGGGCCGGGGAGCTGTTTTTT
d_gene: -; abundance: -; v_gene: TRBV12-3/TRBV12-4; j_gene: TRBJ1-1; CDR3aa: CASSHTTWRVPEAFF; CDR3nt: TGTGCCAGCAGTCACACCACATGGAGAGTCCCTGAAGCTTTCTTT
d_gene: TRBD1; abundance: -; v_gene: TRBV20-1; j_gene: TRBJ1-1; CDR3aa: CNVRAGGRSEAFF; CDR3nt: TGCAATGTTAGAGCAGGGGGCCGCTCTGAAGCTTTCTTT
d_gene: -; abundance: -; v_gene: TRBV6-1; j_gene: TRBJ1-5; CDR3aa: CACSEGTRGNQHQHF; CDR3nt: TGTGCCTGCAGTGAAGGGACGCGGGGCAATCAGCACCAGCATTTT
d_gene: -; abundance: once; v_gene: TRBV20-1; j_gene: TRBJ2-3; CDR3aa: CSTRDPASRTDTQYF; CDR3nt: TGCAGTACTAGAGATCCGGCTTCAAGGACAGATACGCAGTATTTT
d_gene: -; abundance: -; v_gene: TRBV11-2; j_gene: TRBJ2-3; CDR3aa: CASSSGPIDTQYF; CDR3nt: TGTGCCAGCAGCTCGGGACCGATAGATACGCAGTATTTT
d_gene: -; abundance: -; v_gene: TRBV28; j_gene: TRBJ2-5; CDR3aa: CASSFLVTPGETQYF; CDR3nt: TGTGCAAGCAGTTTTTTAGTGACCCCCGGGGAGACCCAGTACTTC
d_gene: -; abundance: -; v_gene: TRBV10-3; j_gene: TRBJ2-3; CDR3aa: CAISETWDTDTLHF; CDR3nt: TGTGCCATCAGTGAGACGTGGGACACAGATACGTTGCATTTT
d_gene: -; abundance: -; v_gene: TRBV20-1; j_gene: TRBJ1-1; CDR3aa: CSIPAKQNTEAFF; CDR3nt: TGCAGCATTCCGGCCAAACAGAACACTGAAGCTTTCTTT
d_gene: TRBD1; abundance: -; v_gene: TRBV29-1; j_gene: TRBJ1-2; CDR3aa: CSVGQGYGYTF; CDR3nt: TGCAGCGTAGGACAGGGATATGGTTACACCTTC
d_gene: -; abundance: -; v_gene: TRBV29-1; j_gene: TRBJ2-4; CDR3aa: CSVRTEGNILYF; CDR3nt: TGCAGCGTGCGGACAGAGGGGAACATTCTGTACTTC
d_gene: TRBD2; abundance: -; v_gene: TRBV4-1; j_gene: TRBJ2-3; CDR3aa: CASSQGLAGDIQYF; CDR3nt: TGCGCCAGCAGCCAAGGTCTAGCGGGAGATATCCAGTATTTT
d_gene: -; abundance: -; v_gene: TRBV11-2; j_gene: TRBJ2-2; CDR3aa: CASSPWGKAMSTGVLFF; CDR3nt: TGTGCCAGCAGCCCTTGGGGTAAGGCTATGAGCACCGGGGTGCTGTTTTTT
d_gene: TRBD1; abundance: once; v_gene: TRBV25-1; j_gene: TRBJ2-3; CDR3aa: CASSESGQGTDTQYF; CDR3nt: TGTGCCAGCAGTGAATCTGGACAGGGGACAGATACGCAGTATTTT
d_gene: -; abundance: few; v_gene: TRBV20-1; j_gene: TRBJ1-6; CDR3aa: CSAGRGAGSPLHF; CDR3nt: TGCAGTGCTGGAAGGGGAGCCGGCTCACCCCTCCACTTT
d_gene: -; abundance: many; v_gene: TRBV13; j_gene: TRBJ2-3; CDR3aa: CASSLGRGTQYF; CDR3nt: TGTGCCAGCAGCTTAGGCCGGGGTACGCAGTATTTT